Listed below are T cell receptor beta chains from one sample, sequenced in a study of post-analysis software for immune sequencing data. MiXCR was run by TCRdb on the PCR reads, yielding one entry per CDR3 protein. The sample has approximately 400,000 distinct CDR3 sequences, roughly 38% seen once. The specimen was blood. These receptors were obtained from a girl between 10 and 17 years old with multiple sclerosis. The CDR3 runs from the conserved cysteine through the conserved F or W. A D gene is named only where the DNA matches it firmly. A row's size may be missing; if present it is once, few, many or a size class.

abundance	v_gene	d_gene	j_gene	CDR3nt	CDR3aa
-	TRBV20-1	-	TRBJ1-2	TGCAGTGCTAGAGATCGGGGGGTCACAGGGCTGGGTAACTATGGCTACACCTTC	CSARDRGVTGLGNYGYTF
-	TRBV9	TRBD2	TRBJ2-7	TGTGCCAGCAGCGTAGAGGCGGGGGGAACCTACGAGCAGTACTTC	CASSVEAGGTYEQYF
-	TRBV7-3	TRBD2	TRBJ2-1	TGTGCCAGCAGCTCACCCACCCACGGGGGGAAAGGATACAATGAGCAGTTCTTC	CASSSPTHGGKGYNEQFF
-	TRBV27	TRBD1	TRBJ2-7	TGTGCCAGCGGGACAGGGTTGGGCGAGCAGTACTTC	CASGTGLGEQYF
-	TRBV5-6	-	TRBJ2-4	TGTGCCAGCAGCTTGGGCAGTTTCAAAAACATTCAGTACTTC	CASSLGSFKNIQYF
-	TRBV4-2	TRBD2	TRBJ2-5	TGTGCCAGCAGCCAAGGACTAGCGGGGGGCCTGTCCCAAGAGACCCAGTACTTC	CASSQGLAGGLSQETQYF
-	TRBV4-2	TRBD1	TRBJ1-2	TGTGCCAGCACGGACAGGGGATGGGACGGCTACACCTTC	CASTDRGWDGYTF
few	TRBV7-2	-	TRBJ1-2	TGTGCCAGCAGCTTAGGCGTTGTACAGGAGATCTATGGCTACACCTTC	CASSLGVVQEIYGYTF
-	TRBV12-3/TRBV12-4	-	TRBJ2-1	TGTGCCAGCAGTTTGTCCCAGGGAACCTACAATGAGCAGTTCTTC	CASSLSQGTYNEQFF
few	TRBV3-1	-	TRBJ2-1	TGTGCCAGCAGGCCTCCAGGTAACAATGAGCAGTTCTTC	CASRPPGNNEQFF
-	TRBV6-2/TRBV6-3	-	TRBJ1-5	TGTGCCAGCAGTTATGGGGGCCTCGCTAATCAGCCCCAGCATTTT	CASSYGGLANQPQHF
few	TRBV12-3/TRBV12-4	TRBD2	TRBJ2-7	TGTGCCAGCAGCCTCGGACCGGGGGGACCATACGAGCAGTACTTC	CASSLGPGGPYEQYF
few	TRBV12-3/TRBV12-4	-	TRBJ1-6	TGTGCCAGCAGTCTTCCGGGTTCTGCACCCCTCCACTTT	CASSLPGSAPLHF
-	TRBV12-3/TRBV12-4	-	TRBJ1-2	TGTGCCAGCAGTTTGCTGGGGGCTAACTATGGCTACACCTTC	CASSLLGANYGYTF
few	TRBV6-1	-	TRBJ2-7	TGTGCCAGCAGAACAGACAGAAGCTACGAGCAGTACTTC	CASRTDRSYEQYF
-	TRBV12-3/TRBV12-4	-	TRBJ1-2	TGTGCCAGCAGTCCTTCCCAGGGGTCGGGCAACTATGGCTACACCTTC	CASSPSQGSGNYGYTF
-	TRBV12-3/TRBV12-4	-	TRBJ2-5	TGTGCCAGCGGCTCGACAGGAGGGGTGGAGACCCAGTACTTC	CASGSTGGVETQYF
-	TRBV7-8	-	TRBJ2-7	TGTGCCAGCAGCTTCCTACACCATGTCTACGAGCAGTACTTC	CASSFLHHVYEQYF
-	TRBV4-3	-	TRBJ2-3	TGCGCCAGCAGCCAAGGTTTAACTTCGAGGACAGATACGCAGTATTTT	CASSQGLTSRTDTQYF
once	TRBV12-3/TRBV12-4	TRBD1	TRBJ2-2	TGTGCCAGCAGTCGCAGGACAGGGGGGAACACCGGGGAGCTGTTTTTT	CASSRRTGGNTGELFF
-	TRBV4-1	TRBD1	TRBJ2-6	TGCGCCAGCAGCCGCAGCCGGGACAGGGGAATCTCTGGGGCCAACGTCCTGACTTTC	CASSRSRDRGISGANVLTF
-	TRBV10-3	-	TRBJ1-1	TGTGCCATCAGTGAGGGGGGACACAGGACTGAAGCTTTCTTT	CAISEGGHRTEAFF
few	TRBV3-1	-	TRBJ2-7	TGTGCCAGCAGCCAAGTGGATGGGGAGCAGTACTTC	CASSQVDGEQYF
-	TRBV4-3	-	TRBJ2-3	TGCGCCAGCAGCCAAGATCGGGCCTGGGGGGGCACAGATACGCAGTATTTT	CASSQDRAWGGTDTQYF
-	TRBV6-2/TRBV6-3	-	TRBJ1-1	TGTGCCAGCAGTTCAGGGAAAATGAACACTGAAGCTTTCTTT	CASSSGKMNTEAFF
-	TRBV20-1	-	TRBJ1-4	TGCAGTGCTAGGGACAGCCTCTTCGGTAATGAAAAACTGTTTTTT	CSARDSLFGNEKLFF
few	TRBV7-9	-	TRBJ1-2	TGTGCCAGCAGCTTGGGGTTCTATGGCTACACCTTC	CASSLGFYGYTF
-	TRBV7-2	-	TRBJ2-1	TGTGCCAGCAGCTTAGGAAGGGGGGGCTTGGACAATGAGCAGTTCTTC	CASSLGRGGLDNEQFF
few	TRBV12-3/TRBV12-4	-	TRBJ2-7	TGTGCCAGCAGTTTCTCCGCGGGCCCCTACGAGCAGTACTTC	CASSFSAGPYEQYF
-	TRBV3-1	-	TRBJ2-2	TGTGCCAGCAGTCAAGGACACAGAAACACCGGGGAGCTGTTTTTT	CASSQGHRNTGELFF
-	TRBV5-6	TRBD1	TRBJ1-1	TGTGCCAGCAGCTTATGGACAGGGGCCTCCAACACTGAAGCTTTCTTT	CASSLWTGASNTEAFF
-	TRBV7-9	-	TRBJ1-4	TGTGCCAGCAGCTTAAGCCCCAGAGCAACTAATGAAAAACTGTTTTTT	CASSLSPRATNEKLFF
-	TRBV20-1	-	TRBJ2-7	TGCAGTGCGGATCGGGACACCCCCTACGAGCAGTACTTC	CSADRDTPYEQYF
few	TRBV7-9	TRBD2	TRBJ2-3	TGTGCCAGCAGCTTACCGGGACTAGAAGATACGCAGTATTTT	CASSLPGLEDTQYF
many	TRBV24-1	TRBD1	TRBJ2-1	TGTGCCACCAGTGATTTTTCTCCGTGGGGGACAGCAATCTATGAGCAGTTCTTC	CATSDFSPWGTAIYEQFF
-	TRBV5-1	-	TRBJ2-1	TGCGCCAGCAGCTTGGAGGCTAGCTACAATGAGCAGTTCTTC	CASSLEASYNEQFF
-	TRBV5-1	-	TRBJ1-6	TGCGCCAGCAGCTTAATCCCGGACAGTAATTCACCCCTCCACTTT	CASSLIPDSNSPLHF
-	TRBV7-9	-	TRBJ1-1	TGTGCCAGCAGCACCGCCGAGCATCTTGGGACTGAAGCTTTCTTT	CASSTAEHLGTEAFF
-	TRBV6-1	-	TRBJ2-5	TGTGCCAGCAGTGCTCCAGGGGTCCAGACCCAGTACTTC	CASSAPGVQTQYF
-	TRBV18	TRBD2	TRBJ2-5	TGTGCCAGCTCACCACCGGGACTAGCGGGGGGTCTTATCCAAGAGACCCAGTACTTC	CASSPPGLAGGLIQETQYF
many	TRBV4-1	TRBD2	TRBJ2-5	TGCGCCAGCAGCCAGGGGGAGGGTAAAGAGACCCAGTACTTC	CASSQGEGKETQYF
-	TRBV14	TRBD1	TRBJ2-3	TGTGCCAGCAGCCTTAGGACAGGGAGGACAGATACGCAGTATTTT	CASSLRTGRTDTQYF
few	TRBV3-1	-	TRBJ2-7	TGTGCCAGCAGCCAAGTAAGATCCTACGAGCAGTACTTC	CASSQVRSYEQYF
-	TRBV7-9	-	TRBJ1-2	TGTGCCAGCTCGATCCATAGGGCAGGGGTCGGCTACACCTTC	CASSIHRAGVGYTF